The subject of this entry is one T cell receptor (beta chain). The antigen is not known. RNA, once extracted, was reverse transcribed into cDNA for use as the sequencing template. Only in-frame clones appear in the TCRdb table, and some are missing; sequencing was by immunoSEQ multiplex PCR. This sample has about 42,000 clones, with roughly 65% found just once. Treatment here: oral pan-JAK inhibitor, 5-10 mg twice daily. Patients with alopecia areata provided lesional scalp punch biopsies as well as peripheral blood. The data originate from a study of CD8+ T cells in alopecia areata. For the study at large: Twice daily, treated patients received 5 to 10 mg of oral tofacitinib.

V trimming: 0 bases; J trimming: 0 bases; junction bases outside the gene matches: 6. CDR1 GTSNPN and CDR2 SVGIG come from the germline V gene (reference sequence). This CDR3 is 18 amino acids long. Overall study findings and caveats: With patients, TCR sharing proved less clear than in mice, a difference possibly related to HLA.

The TCR originated in a human donor with alopecia areata. The sample was CD8+ T cells sorted from blood, taken at week 4, from a patient treated with tofacitinib. The chain links TRBV30 to TRBJ2-6; 9 nucleotides line up with TRBD1. This CDR3 is CAWSVPGTGTSGANVLTF. DNA of the CDR3: TGTGCCTGGAGTGTCCCCGGGACAGGGACCTCTGGGGCCAACGTCCTGACTTTC.